The 8 T cell receptor beta chains given below trace back to one sample, sequenced in a study of T cells in women clearing cervical HPV infection. Using immunoSEQ multiplex PCR, the repertoire was profiled, and TCRdb retains in-frame clones only, with some absent. The sample holds 35,000 to 45,000 clones. Specimen: blood buffy coat. These receptors all stem from a woman between 18 and 69 years old with a cervical HPV16 infection that either progressed to CIN3+ or cleared (not recorded which).

Comments on this clone: The read terminates 3 residues ahead of where the CDR3 ends, so the germline J gene completes it. The rearrangement links TRBV2 to TRBJ2-7; 8 positions match TRBD1. Trimming took 4 bases from V and 5 from J; bases not matched to a gene: 10. Germline assignment: CDR1 SNHLY and CDR2 FYNNEI. The CDR3 sequence is 15 residues long. The CDR3 reads CASSVDRGLANEQYF. CDR3 bases read: TGTGCCAGCAGTGTTGACAGGGGTTTGGCGAACGAG.

Note on this clone: The read ends 3 residues before the CDR3 terminus; that terminus is restored from the germline J gene. This sequence joins TRBV9 and TRBJ1-6; D gene uncertain. The CDR3 sequence is 15 residues long. Trimming cost V 0 bases and J 4 bases, with 8 bases left between them. Germline CDR1 reads SGDLS; CDR2 reads YYNGEE. CDR3 sequence: CASSVGGSYNSPLHF. The CDR3 DNA, read in part, is TGTGCCAGCAGCGTAGGTGGCTCGTATAATTCACCC. Full variable domain (outside the CDR3, taken from reference TRBV9 and TRBJ1-6): DSGVTQTPKHLITATGQRVTLRCSPRSGDLSVYWYQQSLDQGLQFLIQYYNGEERAKGNILERFSAQQFPDLHSELNLSSLELGDSALYFCASSVGGSYNSPLHFGNGTRLTVT.

Here the CDR3 reads CASSSGNTIYF. The CDR3 bases that were read are TGTGCCAGCAGCTCCGGGAACACC. V usage is TRBV5-4 and J usage is TRBJ1-3; D call uncertain. The read falls 3 residues short of the CDR3 end, and the missing part is taken from the germline J gene. Trimming cost V 3 bases and J 7 bases, with 5 bases left between them. This CDR3 spans 11 amino acids. Germline lookup yields CDR1 SGHNT and CDR2 YYREEE (reference sequence). Based on the CDR3 plus reference TRBV5-4 and TRBJ1-3, the full variable domain is ETGVTQSPTHLIKTRGQQVTLRCSSQSGHNTVSWYQQALGQGPQFIFQYYREEENGRGNFPPRFSGLQFPNYSSELNVNALELDDSALYLCASSSGNTIYFGEGSWLTVV.

A word on this clone: The missing CDR3 end, 3 residues past where the read stops, is filled in from the germline J gene. The chain has TRBV19 and TRBJ2-1; 9 bases match TRBD2. The CDR3 sequence is 14 residues long. The germline CDR1 and CDR2 sequences are LNHDA and SQIVND (reference sequence). V lost 6 bases to trimming and J lost 7 bases; unmatched junction nucleotides: 7. CDR3 loop: CASRISGSFNEQFF. The CDR3 bases that were read are TGTGCCAGTAGAATTAGCGGGAGTTTTAATGAG. Drawing the rest from reference TRBV19 and TRBJ2-1, the complete variable domain is DGGITQSPKYLFRKEGQNVTLSCEQNLNHDAMYWYRQDPGQGLRLIYYSQIVNDFQKGDIAEGYSVSREKKESFPLTVTSAQKNPTAFYLCASRISGSFNEQFFGPGTRLTVL.

As concerns this clone: The read ends 3 residues before the CDR3 terminus; that terminus is restored from the germline J gene. The V and J genes are TRBV4-1 and TRBJ1-6; 7 positions agree with TRBD1. The CDR3 has 15 residues. Germline V lookup: CDR1 MGHRA, CDR2 YSYEKL. After removal of 3 bases from V and 4 bases from J, the junction contained 3 bases not matched to a gene. CDR3 bases read: TGCGCCAGCAGCCAGTCACAGGGGTATAATTCACCC. Amino acid sequence: CASSQSQGYNSP. Given in full, the CDR3 is CASSQSQGYNSPLHF.

As regards this clone: The CDR3 extends 3 residues past the end of the read, so its final part is completed from the germline J gene. The J gene is TRBJ1-5, the V gene TRBV18; TRBD1 matches at 9 bases. The CDR3 contains 16 residues. Germline V lookup: CDR1 KGHSH, CDR2 LQKENI. The J segment lost 9 bases and the V segment lost 3 bases, leaving 12 bases of the junction unmatched. The sequenced CDR3 bases are TGTGCCAGCTCACCGGGACAGGGTCTCTCCGAGGCGCCC. Amino acid sequence: CASSPGQGLSEAP. The full CDR3 reads CASSPGQGLSEAPQHF.

CDR3 DNA (partial): TGTGCCAGTAGTACCGGGGTATCGAACACCGGGGAG. Translated: CASSTGVSNTGE. The whole CDR3 protein reads CASSTGVSNTGELFF. This chain joins TRBV19 and TRBJ2-2; weak D call: TRBD2 (5 bases). The read ends 3 residues early relative to the CDR3; the germline J gene fills the gap. Trimming took off 4 bases at V and 0 bases at J, with 9 bases between the two ends. CDR1 LNHDA and CDR2 SQIVND come from the germline V gene (reference sequence). The CDR3 spans 15 residues.

As for this clone: The read halts 3 residues ahead of the CDR3 end, with the missing end drawn from the germline J gene. The genes are TRBV11-3 and TRBJ1-6; maybe TRBD1 (5 bases). The CDR3 is 15 amino acids. CDR1 and CDR2 (germline): SGHNT, YENEEA. Trimming cost V 5 bases and J 7 bases, with 15 bases left between them. The CDR3 bases that were read are TGTGCCAGCAGCCCGACGGGACTTCCGAATTCACCC. It translates to CASSPTGLPNSP. The complete CDR3 reads CASSPTGLPNSPLHF.